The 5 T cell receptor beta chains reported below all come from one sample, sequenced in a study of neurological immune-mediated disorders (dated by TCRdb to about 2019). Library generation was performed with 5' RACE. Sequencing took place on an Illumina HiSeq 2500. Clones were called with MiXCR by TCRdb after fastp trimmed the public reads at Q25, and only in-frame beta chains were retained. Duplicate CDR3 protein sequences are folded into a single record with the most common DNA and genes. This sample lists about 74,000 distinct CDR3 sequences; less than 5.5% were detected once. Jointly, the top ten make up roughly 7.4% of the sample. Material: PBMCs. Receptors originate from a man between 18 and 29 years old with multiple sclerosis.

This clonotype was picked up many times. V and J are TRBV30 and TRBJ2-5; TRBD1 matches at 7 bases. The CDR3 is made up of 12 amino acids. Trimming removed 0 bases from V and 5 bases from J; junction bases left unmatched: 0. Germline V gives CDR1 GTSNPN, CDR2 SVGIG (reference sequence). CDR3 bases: TGTGCCTGGAGTGTACAGGGGGAGACCCAGTACTTC. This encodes CAWSVQGETQYF.

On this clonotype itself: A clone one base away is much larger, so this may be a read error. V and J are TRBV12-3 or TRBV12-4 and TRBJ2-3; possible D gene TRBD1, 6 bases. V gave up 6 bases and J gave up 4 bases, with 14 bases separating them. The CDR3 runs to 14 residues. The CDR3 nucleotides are TGTGCCAGCAGCCGGGTGAAGGGGGCAGATACGCAGTATTTT. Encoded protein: CASSRVKGADTQYF.

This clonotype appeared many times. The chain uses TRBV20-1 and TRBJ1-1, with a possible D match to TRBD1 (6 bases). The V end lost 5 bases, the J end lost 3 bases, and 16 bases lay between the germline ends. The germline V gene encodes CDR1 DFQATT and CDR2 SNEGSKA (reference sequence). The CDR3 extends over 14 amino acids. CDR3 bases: TGCAGTGCTGGCAGGGGAGGTCTCGACACTGAAGCTTTCTTT. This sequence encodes CSAGRGGLDTEAFF.

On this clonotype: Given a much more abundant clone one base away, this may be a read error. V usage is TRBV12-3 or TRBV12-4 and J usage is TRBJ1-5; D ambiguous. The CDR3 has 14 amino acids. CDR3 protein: CASSLRQANQPQNF. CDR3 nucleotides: TGTGCCAGCAGTTTACGGCAGGCCAATCAGCCCCAGAATTTT.

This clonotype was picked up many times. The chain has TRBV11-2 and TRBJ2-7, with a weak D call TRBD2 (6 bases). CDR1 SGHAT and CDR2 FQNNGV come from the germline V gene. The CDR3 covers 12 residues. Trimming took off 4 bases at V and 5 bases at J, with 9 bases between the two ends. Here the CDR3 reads CASSSGEDEQYF. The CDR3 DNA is TGTGCCAGCAGCTCGGGGGAGGACGAGCAGTACTTC.